These 22 T cell receptor beta chains were sequenced from one sample in a study of memory CD8 T cells in hepatitis C reinfection. The data were produced by immunoSEQ multiplex PCR, yet TCRdb's version contains in-frame clones alone and is incomplete. The sample records 6,400 or so clones, approximately 90% being singletons. Indicated time point: pre-reinfection, 55 to 20 weeks before reinfection detection. The sorted cells went straight to TCR sequencing with no prior in vitro expansion. Sequenced sample: naive CD8+ T cells sorted from blood. The receptors originated from a man aged 45-65 years with hepatitis C virus infection.

The rearrangement uses TRBV27 and TRBJ1-2, with 11 bases matching TRBD1. The length of the CDR3 is 16 residues. With V trimmed by 2 bases and J by 3 bases, 5 bases remained unmatched. Germline assignment: CDR1 MNHEY and CDR2 SMNVEV (reference sequence). The CDR3 spells CASSLAWTGGDYGYTF. CDR3 sequence (DNA): TGTGCCAGCAGTTTAGCCTGGACAGGGGGCGACTATGGCTACACCTTC.

The rearrangement links TRBV4-2 to TRBJ2-3; maybe TRBD2 (6 bases). The CDR3 sequence is 17 residues long. Trimming left V 0 bases short and J 1 base short, with 14 bases between. Germline V gene lookup returns CDR1 LGHNA and CDR2 YNFKEQ. The CDR3 DNA follows: TGTGCCAGCAGCCAAGATGGGGAGGACCTACGCACAGATACGCAGTATTTT. Its protein product is CASSQDGEDLRTDTQYF.

V and J are TRBV28 and TRBJ2-5, with 10 bases fitting TRBD1. Germline V gene data show CDR1 as MDHEN and CDR2 as SYDVKM. This CDR3 comprises 16 residues. V was clipped by 3 bases and J by 5 bases; unmatched bases: 9. This chain's CDR3 is CASSFFGTGDGETQYF. In nucleotides, the CDR3 is TGTGCCAGCAGTTTTTTCGGGACAGGGGATGGCGAGACCCAGTACTTC. The entire variable domain, with the rest obtained from reference TRBV28 and TRBJ2-5, is as follows: DVKVTQSSRYLVKRTGEKVFLECVQDMDHENMFWYRQDPGLGLRLIYFSYDVKMKEKGDIPEGYSVSREKKERFSLILESASTNQTSMYLCASSFFGTGDGETQYFGPGTRLLVL.

This sequence joins TRBV9 and TRBJ2-1; tentative D call: TRBD2 (5 bases). The V gene lost 2 bases and the J gene lost 9 bases, with 18 bases spanning the gap. Germline V gene sequence: CDR1 SGDLS, CDR2 YYNGEE. This CDR3 is 15 amino acids long. The CDR3 here is CASSVGRAATSEQFF. DNA of the CDR3: TGTGCCAGCAGCGTCGGGCGGGCGGCAACATCTGAGCAGTTCTTC.

This chain links TRBV11-3 with TRBJ2-7; TRBD2 matches at 8 bases. This CDR3 has 13 residues. V lost 5 bases to trimming and J lost 6 bases; unmatched junction nucleotides: 6. Germline V lookup: CDR1 SGHNT, CDR2 YENEEA. CDR3 bases: TGTGCCAGCAGCGCAGGACTAGCACTCGAGCAGTACTTC. Its translation: CASSAGLALEQYF. The full variable domain, completed using reference TRBV11-3 and TRBJ2-7, is EAGVVQSPRYKIIEKKQPVAFWCNPISGHNTLYWYLQNLGQGPELLIRYENEEAVDDSQLPKDRFSAERLKGVDSTLKIQPAELGDSAVYLCASSAGLALEQYFGPGTRLTVT.

This chain links TRBV19 with TRBJ2-3, with TRBD2 identical over 9 bases. The V and J ends lost 3 bases and 3 bases, in that order; junction bases with no gene match: 7. The CDR3 length is 16 residues. Looked up from germline, CDR1 is LNHDA and CDR2 is SQIVND (reference sequence). This CDR3 reads CASSIAGGVVTDTQYF. The DNA for the CDR3 is TGTGCCAGTAGTATCGCGGGAGGGGTGGTAACAGATACGCAGTATTTT.

The V gene is TRBV6-5, the J gene TRBJ1-4; 7 bases agree with TRBD1. Germline V gives CDR1 MNHEY, CDR2 SVGAGI. The CDR3 is 14 residues long. With V trimmed by 6 bases and J by 8 bases, 9 bases remained unmatched. Written as DNA, the CDR3 is TGTGCCAGCAGCCTCCAGGGGGATAGGGAAAAACTGTTTTTT. This gives the protein CASSLQGDREKLFF.

The genes are TRBV4-1 and TRBJ2-7; D might be TRBD2 (7 bases). This CDR3 is 18 amino acids long. Germline assignment: CDR1 MGHRA and CDR2 YSYEKL. Trimming pared 4 bases from V and 2 bases from J, leaving 24 bases between. The CDR3 sequence: CASSPGLKGGGPPYEQYF. CDR3 DNA: TGCGCCAGCAGCCCGGGGCTTAAAGGGGGAGGGCCTCCCTACGAGCAGTACTTC.

This chain links TRBV10-3 with TRBJ1-4, with a possible D match to TRBD1 (6 bases). Germline V lookup: CDR1 ENHRY, CDR2 SYGVKD. The CDR3 has 14 residues. Trimming took off 9 bases at V and 8 bases at J, with 19 bases between the two ends. The CDR3 loop reads CAIRGAGELEKLFF. The CDR3 region has the DNA TGTGCCATTCGGGGGGCAGGGGAGTTAGAAAAACTGTTTTTT.

The chain employs TRBV7-6 and TRBJ2-3; the match to TRBD1 covers 7 bases. CDR3 length: 18 amino acids. V was clipped by 0 bases and J by 2 bases; unmatched bases: 11. Germline loops: CDR1 SGHVS, CDR2 FNYEAQ. CDR3 sequence: CASSLAPRTGPDTDTQYF. In nucleotides, the CDR3 is TGTGCCAGCAGCTTAGCCCCGCGGACAGGACCTGACACAGATACGCAGTATTTT.

The chain is built from TRBV28 and TRBJ2-2, with D maybe TRBD2 (5 bases). V dropped 3 bases and J dropped 0 bases, with 8 bases sitting between them. This CDR3 is built from 15 residues. Germline CDR1 MDHEN, CDR2 SYDVKM. The chain's CDR3 is CASSFRAANTGELFF. CDR3 nucleotide sequence: TGTGCCAGCAGTTTCAGAGCGGCGAACACCGGGGAGCTGTTTTTT.

CDR3 sequence (DNA): TGTGCCAGCAGCCCCCAGGTGGGGCTGAGTGGCACCGGGGAGCTGTTTTTT. This encodes CASSPQVGLSGTGELFF. The V call is TRBV7-3, the J call TRBJ2-2; possible D gene TRBD1, 5 bases. V lost 5 bases, J lost 4 bases, and 20 bases lay in between. CDR1 is SGHTA and CDR2 is FQGTGA in the germline V gene. This CDR3 is built from 17 residues.

The chain carries TRBV4-3 and TRBJ2-7; 9 bases agree with TRBD2. The ends lost 3 bases at V and 2 bases at J; junction bases unmatched: 11. The germline CDR1 and CDR2 sequences are LGHNA and YSLEER. This CDR3 is built from 17 residues. The CDR3 is CASSQLHQREVPYEQYF. DNA for the CDR3: TGCGCCAGCAGCCAGTTACATCAGCGGGAGGTTCCCTACGAGCAGTACTTC.

The chain couples TRBV27 to TRBJ1-5; D is unresolved. V gave up 0 bases and J gave up 7 bases, with 13 bases separating them. Germline CDR1 and CDR2: MNHEY and SMNVEV (reference sequence). The CDR3 spans 15 residues. CDR3 in DNA: TGTGCCAGCAGTTTATCGTATTCGGGAGCCCAGCCCCAGCATTTT. As protein: CASSLSYSGAQPQHF.

The chain is built from TRBV13 and TRBJ2-3, with 10 bases matching TRBD2. Germline lookup yields CDR1 PRHDT and CDR2 FYEKMQ (reference sequence). The CDR3 is 18 residues long. J lost 4 bases, V lost 1 base, and 11 bases had no gene match. CDR3 nucleotides: TGTGCCAGCAGCTTAGCCTCCATGTTAGCGGGAGGCGCAGATACGCAGTATTTT. This sequence encodes CASSLASMLAGGADTQYF.

The chain employs TRBV28 and TRBJ2-5; 7 positions match TRBD1. The CDR3 contains 14 residues. Germline V gene sequence: CDR1 MDHEN, CDR2 SYDVKM. The ends lost 5 bases at V and 5 bases at J; junction bases unmatched: 8. This chain's CDR3 is CASSAEGAWETQYF. The CDR3 nucleotides are TGTGCCAGCAGTGCCGAGGGGGCGTGGGAGACCCAGTACTTC.

The V gene is TRBV6-1, the J gene TRBJ2-7; D is possibly TRBD2 (5 bases). The CDR3 extends over 14 amino acids. V was shortened by 4 bases and J by 1 base, with 11 bases between the two germline ends. The V gene's germline CDR1 is MNHNS and CDR2 SASEGT. The DNA of the CDR3 is TGTGCCAGCAGTGCTGGGAGTTTTTCCTACGAGCAGTACTTC. Its translation is CASSAGSFSYEQYF.

The chain combines TRBV10-2 with TRBJ1-1; 7 bases are a match to TRBD1. CDR3 length equals 14 residues. After removal of 5 bases from V and 0 bases from J, the junction contained 3 bases not matched to a gene. CDR1 and CDR2 (germline): WSHSY, SAAADI. The CDR3 sequence: CASSSDRLNTEAFF. In nucleotides, the CDR3 is TGCGCCAGCAGTTCGGACAGGCTGAACACTGAAGCTTTCTTT.

J is TRBJ2-1 and V is TRBV7-3; 9 nucleotides align to TRBD2. Germline trimming cut 4 bases from V and 7 bases from J; bases unmatched to any gene: 8. Germline CDR1 SGHTA, CDR2 FQGTGA. This CDR3 is built from 15 residues. CDR3 loop: CASSSLAGVRNEQFF. DNA of the CDR3: TGTGCCAGCAGCTCCTTAGCGGGAGTTAGAAATGAGCAGTTCTTC.

The chain employs TRBV12-5 and TRBJ2-1; TRBD2 is a possible D gene (5 bases). Germline-derived CDR1 and CDR2 are LGHNT and FRNRAP. V lost 6 bases to trimming and J lost 8 bases, with 20 bases between them. This CDR3 spans 15 amino acids. Written as DNA, the CDR3 is TGTGCTAGTGGGTCCTATGTAACGGGATTGGATGAGCAGTTCTTC. This translates into CASGSYVTGLDEQFF.

The CDR3: CASSVEGASEKLFF. DNA of the CDR3: TGTGCCAGCAGCGTGGAGGGGGCGAGTGAAAAACTGTTTTTT. The genes are TRBV9 and TRBJ1-4, with TRBD1 identical over 7 bases. The ends lost 2 bases at V and 7 bases at J; junction bases unmatched: 5. This CDR3 comprises 14 residues. CDR1 is SGDLS and CDR2 is YYNGEE in the germline V gene. The full variable domain, its missing parts supplied by reference TRBV9 and TRBJ1-4, is DSGVTQTPKHLITATGQRVTLRCSPRSGDLSVYWYQQSLDQGLQFLIQYYNGEERAKGNILERFSAQQFPDLHSELNLSSLELGDSALYFCASSVEGASEKLFFGSGTQLSVL.

The V gene is TRBV4-1, the J gene TRBJ2-1, with TRBD2 matching 8 bases. The CDR3 is 18 residues long. Losses at the gene ends were 0 bases for V and 7 bases for J; bases not matched to a gene: 14. Germline V CDR1 and CDR2: MGHRA, YSYEKL. The CDR3 coding sequence is TGCGCCAGCAGCCAAGATTCCTTGGCGGCGGGAGGTGGAAATGAGCAGTTCTTC. It encodes CASSQDSLAAGGGNEQFF.